This T cell receptor beta chain was obtained from a study of cytomegalovirus exposure and HLA in healthy donors (dated by TCRdb to 2016 to 2017). For context, the study as a whole: In an earlier analysis of under 600 of the donors, 250 to 300 Gb of sequence data and 100 million or so unique TCR beta sequences from about 179 million T cells were reported. Around 320 gigabases of sequencing data and tens of millions of unique TCR sequences were included in an early release covering 550 to 800 HLA-typed donors. Among the roughly 400 genotyped donors, 81% belonged to the genetic ancestry cluster associated with self-reported Caucasian donors. The study aimed to test whether signatures of past pathogen exposure could be identified by cataloging public T cell receptors. Using immunosequencing, the study profiled T cell repertoires from around 680 subjects and related those repertoires to cytomegalovirus serostatus. Along with the approximately 620-subject first cohort, a separate validation cohort of approximately 110 different subjects was used. High-throughput TCR immunosequencing, statistical association of individual TCRs with disease status, and machine learning were combined to predict cytomegalovirus infection status. In a later analysis, previously published TCR beta repertoires from 666 donors were re-analyzed and high-resolution HLA genotyping was added so that TCR occurrence patterns could be studied. Rather than using new phenotypic data, the later analysis identified candidate immune exposures from TCR beta sequences and from how often those sequences occurred across donors. An earlier analysis of 500 to 750 of the donors applied high-throughput TCR beta sequencing to assess whether each TCR beta V gene segment acted as functional or pseudogenic. Donor age, sex, ethnicity and CMV serostatus were compiled alongside the repertoire data. A later genetic analysis used genome-wide SNP genotypes for about 60% of the roughly 670 donors, treating that subset as a discovery cohort. All discovery cohort repertoires had been generated on a single sequencing platform. Class I and class II HLA loci were covered by the typing at four-digit resolution. Typing coverage differed by locus: A, B, C, DRB1 and DQB1 were typed in about 629-630 donors, DQA1 in 522, DPA1 in roughly 590, and DPB1 in 472. Five DR-DQ haplotypes were handled as single units for association and clustering because linkage in the cohort was strong. Among some 400 genotyped donors of the cohort, an average of approximately 240,000 unique TCR beta nucleotide sequences was sequenced per donor, of which about 20% were non-productive. Results and caveats for the whole study, not just this receptor: A cluster of highly shared sequence variants was judged likely to be a technical artifact of the sequencing pipeline. Linkage disequilibrium might explain the correlated functional status among segregating V segments, but an unknown experimental factor could not be ruled out. The authors suggested that the approach could potentially be extended to other disease states and immunological phenotypes. In an earlier analysis of about 550 of the donors, most TCR beta V segments were observed in productive rearrangements about 87% or about 30% of the time, broadly matching IMGT annotations. In a later analysis, the rate of TCR association differed among HLA loci, with DRB1 alleles having the most associated TCRs and HLA-C alleles having the fewest. Roughly uniform sequencing depth across donors was assumed in presence/absence analyses, although this assumption may not hold. A later analysis reported that several top co-occurrence clusters appeared linked to parvovirus B19, influenza, CMV and Epstein-Barr virus. Over 15 rarely observed V segments, including chromosome 9 orphons, were excluded from the earlier analysis of just under 600 of the donors because counts were too low. Most TCR sequences were observed very rarely across donors, whereas some public TCRs were present in many individuals. Because some donors lacked HLA typing at each locus, the association tests relied only on the typed subset. Cytomegalovirus status was reported to be diagnosed by the classifier with high specificity and sensitivity in both the original and validation cohorts. A later analysis associated 16,951 TCR beta sequences with specific HLA alleles at a false discovery rate of 0.05. The study gave a list of over 150 TCR beta chains associated with cytomegalovirus. According to a later analysis, most CMV-associated TCR beta chains appeared to be HLA-restricted, and the HLA associations seemed to be driven largely by CMV exposure. Compared with the roughly 700-donor mean, donors in an Asian-associated ancestry cluster had fewer N-insertions in productive TCRs, according to a later genetic analysis. For the cohort, immune exposure information was limited to CMV serostatus. A further reported finding was that TCR beta sequences accurately predicted the HLA-A and HLA-B alleles for most subjects in the first cohort. When HLA alleles, especially DR and DQ, strongly co-occurred, attributing TCR associations to individual alleles was difficult. A later analysis found that HLA-associated TCR beta chains were more clonally expanded and had lower generation probabilities than equally common non-associated chains. Only TCR beta chains were sequenced in this cohort, and the absence of alpha or paired-chain data limited detectable features. V-gene and J-gene trimming of TCR beta chains was associated with a missense DCLRE1C variant in a later genetic analysis, and the association was replicated in an independent cohort. In vitro tests confirmed that a few of the cytomegalovirus-associated TCR beta chains recognize cytomegalovirus antigens. Some IMGT-functional V segments, including TRBV6-2 and TRBV6-3, could not be told apart with the 87-base-pair reads, so those segments were excluded.

The cohort consisted of 650 to 700 healthy bone marrow donors. Cohort members were all nominally healthy when sampled, although unrecorded immune exposures were likely present. The donor tested CMV seronegative, placing the donor among the 300 to 450 seronegative members of the cohort. Each donor provided a peripheral blood sample, and peripheral blood mononuclear cells were used for TCR beta sequencing. The Qiagen DNeasy Blood Extraction Kit was used to extract genomic DNA from the blood cell samples. Libraries were made using the immunoSEQ multiplex PCR assay. For the multiplex PCR, a mixture combining 60 forward primers for TCR Vbeta segments and 13 reverse primers for TCR Jbeta segments was used. A multiplex PCR assay on genomic DNA amplified the CDR3 region of rearranged TCR beta genes. Amplified TCR beta libraries were sequenced as 87-base-pair reads on the Illumina HiSeq System. The original pipeline was this. A later analysis counted some 80 million unique TCR beta chains across the 640 or so repertoires, and roughly 11 million of these chains were shared by at least two donors. Raw reads were error-corrected and collapsed into unique sequences with a nearest-neighbor algorithm that merged closely related sequences to remove PCR and sequencing errors. V, D and J gene segments were assigned by aligning CDR3 sequences to IMGT reference sequences. For a sequence to be retained, at least a six-nucleotide match to both a V gene segment and a J gene segment was required. Rearrangements were classified as productive when the CDR3 lacked stop codons and remained in frame with V and J, and all other rearrangements were classified as non-productive. Following IMGT convention, CDR3 was defined as the stretch from the second conserved V-encoded cysteine to the conserved J-encoded phenylalanine. Sequences without an unambiguous match to a single V gene segment were excluded from the earlier analysis of about 600 of the donors. In an earlier analysis of a few hundred of the donors, V segments were called functional above 56.7% productive rearrangements and were called segregating when the between-donor standard deviation exceeded 5%. A statistical classification framework was built to diagnose cytomegalovirus status from the catalog of TCR beta chain sequences. In a later analysis, V and J genes were assigned by comparing TCR nucleotide sequences against IMGT/GENE-DB human TR gene sequences. In a later analysis, CDR3 sequences and most-parsimonious VDJ recombination scenarios were assigned using the TCRdist pipeline. In a later analysis, each TCR beta chain was defined by its CDR3 amino acid sequence together with its V-gene family, and reads without a unique V-gene family were excluded. A later analysis removed 600 or so highly shared, low-generation-probability nucleotide sequences to deal with suspected cross-contamination and a sequencing artifact. In a later analysis, a clonal expansion index for each public chain was calculated from normalized within-repertoire ranks of inferred template counts. Generation probabilities in a later analysis came from a VDJ recombination model fitted to out-of-frame rearrangements, and those results were checked against IGoR. Hypergeometric tests were used in a later analysis to score TCR-TCR, TCR-HLA and TCR-CMV co-occurrence, with a repertoire-size bias correction applied to the TCR pairs. A later analysis estimated false discovery rates by permuting HLA or CMV assignments 20 times. A later analysis grouped co-occurring TCRs with DBSCAN, adding TCRdist sequence similarity when clustering within HLA-allele-positive subsets. Repertoires with fewer than 30,000 or more than 120,000 public chains, plus five repertoires with anomalous nucleotide sharing, were excluded from co-occurrence clustering. Entries here come from immuneACCESS through TCRdb and include only in-frame sequences with V and J called. Some clones fail to appear in such tables; in the studies checked, an unresolved V gene covers under half of the shortfall, and the cause of the remainder is unknown. D and trimming come from the DNA, and the V and J calls and clone size come from that table. The sample data list approximately 130,000 clones, and almost 85% of these were observed just once. Approximately 2.6% of the sample rests with the top ten.

Reading the germline V gene gives CDR1 SQVTM and CDR2 ANQGSEA. Cut back by 5 bases and 0 bases, the V and J ends lie 19 bases apart. The CDR3 holds 16 amino acids from the cysteine to the phenylalanine. Only CDR3 DNA is held: 48 bases, read in frame from base 1. The sample holds one count of this clone. What antigen it recognizes has not been identified. Base-call qualities are not available, and no considerably larger clone is one nucleotide away. The material sequenced was PBMCs. The rearranged segments are TRBV29-1 and TRBJ1-2, with TRBD1 tentatively as D gene (5 bases match). This receptor was identified in a boy aged 2 to 10 in good health and CMV-seronegative. DNA sequence: TGCAGCGTTAGTGGGGCCAGAAGCACCTCTAACTATGGCTACACCTTC. Translated, it gives CSVSGARSTSNYGYTF.